This T cell receptor beta chain was identified in a study of blood T cell repertoires in COVID-19 (dated by TCRdb to the early 2020s). Study-wide context: Samples from collaborators originated in the United States, Italy and Spain and spanned both the acute and convalescent phases of COVID-19. The repertoires were released in a freely available public database meant as a resource for research on the immune response to SARS-CoV-2. The material from the prospective study consisted of cDNA or gDNA derived from T cells, B-cell-depleted T cells, or PBMCs. Sample metadata almost always included a de-identified subject ID, COVID-19 status, age in years and sex. The dataset comprised deeply sampled blood TCRbeta repertoires from subjects exposed to, actively infected with, or recovered from COVID-19. Where HLA class I and class II types were available, the types were taken from metadata supplied by the sample provider, not from assay-based typing. Samples were obtained from the ongoing ImmuneRACE study (first 160 participants) and from 1,254 subjects provided by 6 global collaborators. On the study overall, not on this receptor specifically: Clinical and demographic metadata were provided uncurated, with the amount varying by source and participant.

Taken from the germline V gene, the CDR1 and CDR2 loops are SGHRS and YFSETQ. The junction shows trimming of 4 bases on V and 7 bases on J, plus 15 bases between the germline ends. CDR3 length: 14 amino acids, cysteine to phenylalanine. Only the CDR3 portion is preserved as DNA: 42 bases, with reading frame beginning at the first base. On this clone itself: Its antigen is currently not known. Base qualities are missing; no much larger clone stands one base away.

Each collaborating institution followed its own protocols to collect whole blood in K2EDTA tubes. For TCRbeta analysis, collaborators shipped samples in one of three forms: frozen whole blood, isolated PBMCs, or DNA extracted from either of those sample types. The immunoSEQ Assay, a bias-controlled multiplex PCR, was used to amplify TCRbeta CDR3 regions from genomic DNA. The study's processing was this. The number of nucleated cells in each sample was estimated from the amplification of reference gene primers within the assay. To quantify the absolute abundance of each unique TCRbeta CDR3 rearrangement, sequence reads were collapsed and filtered. Productive Simpson clonality was computed per sample as the square root of Simpson's diversity index over productive rearrangements. TCRdb took this table from immuneACCESS and kept in-frame rearrangements with V and J called. Such tables lack part of the clones; where checked against another copy, unresolved V genes explain under half of the gap, and the rest is unexplained. V and J calls and clone size are given by that table; D and trimming were obtained from the DNA. Within this sample are 100,000 to 150,000 clones, with roughly 88% of them counted one time only. Roughly 2.1% of the sample goes to the ten largest clones.

The specimen was peripheral blood. This sequence originates from a man in his sixties or seventies with active COVID-19. The chain is encoded by TRBV5-1 joined to TRBJ2-1; TRBD2 is perhaps the D gene, given 6 matching bases. The CDR3 protein is CASSPGETTNEQFF. The DNA is TGCGCCAGCAGCCCGGGAGAGACTACGAATGAGCAGTTCTTC.